These 2 T cell receptor beta chains came from one sample sequenced in a study of T cells in localized non-small cell lung cancer. The data were produced by immunoSEQ multiplex PCR, yet TCRdb's version contains in-frame clones alone and is incomplete. The repertoire consists of over 30,000 clones, with approximately 90% occurring once and the leading ten covering less than 20%. Sample: peripheral blood mononuclear cells, taken before any cancer treatment. Receptors originate from a man between 35 and 75 years old with stage III lung adenocarcinoma.

The J gene is TRBJ2-7, the V gene TRBV11-3; weak D call: TRBD1 (5 bases). V was pared by 5 bases and J by 6 bases, with 11 bases between. The CDR3 covers 12 residues. Germline V gene sequence: CDR1 SGHNT, CDR2 YENEEA. The CDR3 DNA is TGTGCCAGCAGCGTGGACCAGGGCGAGCAGTACTTC. It translates to CASSVDQGEQYF.

The chain combines TRBV9 with TRBJ2-5; possible D gene TRBD1, 6 bases. CDR1 is SGDLS and CDR2 is YYNGEE in the germline V gene. Between the trimmed V and J ends, which lost 3 bases and 3 bases, there was a span of 9 bases. The CDR3 covers 13 residues. The CDR3 DNA sequence: TGTGCCAGCAGCGATACAGGGAAAGAGACCCAGTACTTC. Translated: CASSDTGKETQYF.